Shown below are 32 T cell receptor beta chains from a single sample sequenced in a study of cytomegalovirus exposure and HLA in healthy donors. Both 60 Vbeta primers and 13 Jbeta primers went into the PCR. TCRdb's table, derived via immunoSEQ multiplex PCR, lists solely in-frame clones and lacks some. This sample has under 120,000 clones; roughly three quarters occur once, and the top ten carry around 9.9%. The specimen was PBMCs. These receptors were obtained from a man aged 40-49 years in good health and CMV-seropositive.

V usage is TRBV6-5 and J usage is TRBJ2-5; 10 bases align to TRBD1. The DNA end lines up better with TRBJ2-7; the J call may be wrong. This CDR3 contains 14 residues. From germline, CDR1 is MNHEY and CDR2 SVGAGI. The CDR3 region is CASSSRDRGYEQYF. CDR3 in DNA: TGTGCCAGCAGTTCCAGGGACAGGGGCTACGAGCAGTACTTC.

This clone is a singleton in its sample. The CDR3 spells CASSPGQASETQYF. DNA for the CDR3: TGTGCCAGCAGCCCGGGACAGGCCTCTGAGACCCAGTACTTC. The chain has TRBV5-4 and TRBJ2-5; 8 bases line up with TRBD1. Germline CDR1 and CDR2: SGHNT and YYREEE (reference sequence). Losses at the gene ends were 4 bases for V and 5 bases for J; bases not matched to a gene: 7. The CDR3 sequence is 14 residues long.

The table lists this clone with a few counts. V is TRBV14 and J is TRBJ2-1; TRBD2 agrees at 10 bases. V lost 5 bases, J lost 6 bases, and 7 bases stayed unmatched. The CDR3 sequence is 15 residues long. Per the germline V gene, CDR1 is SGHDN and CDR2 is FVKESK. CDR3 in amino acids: CASSSLAGVGNEQFF. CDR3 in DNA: TGTGCCAGCAGCTCCCTAGCGGGAGTAGGCAATGAGCAGTTCTTC. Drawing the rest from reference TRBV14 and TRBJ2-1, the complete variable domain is EAGVTQFPSHSVIEKGQTVTLRCDPISGHDNLYWYRRVMGKEIKFLLHFVKESKQDESGMPNNRFLAERTGGTYSTLKVQPAELEDSGVYFCASSSLAGVGNEQFFGPGTRLTVL.

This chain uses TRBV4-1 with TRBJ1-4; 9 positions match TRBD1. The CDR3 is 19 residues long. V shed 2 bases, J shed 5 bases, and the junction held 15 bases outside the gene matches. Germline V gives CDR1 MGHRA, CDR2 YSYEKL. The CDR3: CASSQYDPRLGQGNEKLFF. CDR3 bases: TGCGCCAGCAGCCAATACGACCCCAGGCTCGGACAGGGGAATGAAAAACTGTTTTTT.

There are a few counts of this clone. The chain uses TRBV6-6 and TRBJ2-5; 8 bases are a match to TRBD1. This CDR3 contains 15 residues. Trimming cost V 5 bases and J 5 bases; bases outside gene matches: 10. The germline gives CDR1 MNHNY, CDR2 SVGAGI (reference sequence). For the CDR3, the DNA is TGTGCCAGCAGTCCTATGCAGGGGGCGTGGGAGACCCAGTACTTC. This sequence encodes CASSPMQGAWETQYF.

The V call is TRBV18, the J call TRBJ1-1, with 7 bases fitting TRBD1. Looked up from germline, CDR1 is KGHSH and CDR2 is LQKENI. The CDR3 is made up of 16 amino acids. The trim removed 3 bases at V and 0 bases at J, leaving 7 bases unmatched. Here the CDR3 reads CASSPPPGGMNTEAFF. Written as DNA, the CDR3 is TGTGCCAGCTCACCCCCCCCAGGGGGGATGAACACTGAAGCTTTCTTT.

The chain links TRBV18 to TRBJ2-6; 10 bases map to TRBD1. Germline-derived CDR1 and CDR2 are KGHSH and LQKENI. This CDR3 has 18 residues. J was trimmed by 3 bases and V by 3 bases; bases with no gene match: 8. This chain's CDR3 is CASSPGTGEGYGANVLTF. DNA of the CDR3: TGTGCCAGCTCACCGGGGACAGGGGAAGGTTATGGGGCCAACGTCCTGACTTTC.

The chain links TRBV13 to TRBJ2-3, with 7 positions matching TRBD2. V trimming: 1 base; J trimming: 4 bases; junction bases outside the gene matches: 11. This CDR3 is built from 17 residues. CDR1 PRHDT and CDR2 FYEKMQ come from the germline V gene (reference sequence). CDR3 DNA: TGTGCCAGCAGCTTAGTGCTGGTGGGGGAGGGATCAGATACGCAGTATTTT. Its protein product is CASSLVLVGEGSDTQYF. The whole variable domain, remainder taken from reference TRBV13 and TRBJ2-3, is AAGVIQSPRHLIKEKRETATLKCYPIPRHDTVYWYQQGPGQDPQFLISFYEKMQSDKGSIPDRFSAQQFSDYHSELNMSSLELGDSALYFCASSLVLVGEGSDTQYFGPGTRLTVL.

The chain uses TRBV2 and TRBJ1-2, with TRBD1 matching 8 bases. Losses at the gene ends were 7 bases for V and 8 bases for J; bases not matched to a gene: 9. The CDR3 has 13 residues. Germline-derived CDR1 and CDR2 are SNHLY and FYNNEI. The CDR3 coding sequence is TGTGCCAGCATCCCGGACAGGGTAGACGGCTACACCTTC. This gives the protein CASIPDRVDGYTF.

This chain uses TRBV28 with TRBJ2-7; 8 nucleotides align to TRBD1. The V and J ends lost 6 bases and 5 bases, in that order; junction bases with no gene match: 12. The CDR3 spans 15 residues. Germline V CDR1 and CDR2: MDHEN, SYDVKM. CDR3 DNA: TGTGCCAGCAGGGGGGGCGGGCAGGGGGCGGACGAGCAGTACTTC. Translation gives CASRGGGQGADEQYF.

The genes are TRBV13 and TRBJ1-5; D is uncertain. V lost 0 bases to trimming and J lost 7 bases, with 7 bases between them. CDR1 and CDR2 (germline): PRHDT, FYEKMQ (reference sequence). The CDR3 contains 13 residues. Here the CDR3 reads CASSLGTTQPQHF. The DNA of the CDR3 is TGTGCCAGCAGCTTAGGTACTACACAGCCCCAGCATTTT.

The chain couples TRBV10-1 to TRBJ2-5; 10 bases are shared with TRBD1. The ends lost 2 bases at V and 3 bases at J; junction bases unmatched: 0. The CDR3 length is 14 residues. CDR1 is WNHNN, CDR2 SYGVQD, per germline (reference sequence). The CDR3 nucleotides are TGCGCCAGCAGTGAGGGGACAGGGGAAGAGACCCAGTACTTC. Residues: CASSEGTGEETQYF.

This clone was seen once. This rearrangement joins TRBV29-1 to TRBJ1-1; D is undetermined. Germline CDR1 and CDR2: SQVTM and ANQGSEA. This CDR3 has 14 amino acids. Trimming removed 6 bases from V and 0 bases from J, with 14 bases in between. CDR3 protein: CSVDDTAMNTEAFF. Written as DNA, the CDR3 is TGCAGCGTCGATGATACAGCTATGAACACTGAAGCTTTCTTT.

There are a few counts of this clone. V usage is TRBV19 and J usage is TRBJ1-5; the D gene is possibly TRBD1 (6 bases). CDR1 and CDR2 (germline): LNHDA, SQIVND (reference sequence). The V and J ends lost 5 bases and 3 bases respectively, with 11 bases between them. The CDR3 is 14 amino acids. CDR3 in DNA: TGTGCCAGTAGTTCAGGGGAATTCAATCAGCCCCAGCATTTT. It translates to CASSSGEFNQPQHF.

This CDR3 is CASTQGVGNRGPYNEQFF. CDR3 in DNA: TGTGCCAGCACCCAAGGAGTGGGGAACAGGGGCCCTTACAATGAGCAGTTCTTC. The chain employs TRBV28 and TRBJ2-1; 7 bases agree with TRBD1. After removal of 7 bases from V and 4 bases from J, the junction contained 19 bases not matched to a gene. Germline lookup yields CDR1 MDHEN and CDR2 SYDVKM. The CDR3 is 18 residues long.

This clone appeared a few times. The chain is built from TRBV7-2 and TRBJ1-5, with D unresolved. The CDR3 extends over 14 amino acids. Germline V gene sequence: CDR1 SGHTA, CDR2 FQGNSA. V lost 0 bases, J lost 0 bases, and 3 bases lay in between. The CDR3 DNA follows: TGTGCCAGCAGCTTAGCCAGTAGCAATCAGCCCCAGCATTTT. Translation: CASSLASSNQPQHF.

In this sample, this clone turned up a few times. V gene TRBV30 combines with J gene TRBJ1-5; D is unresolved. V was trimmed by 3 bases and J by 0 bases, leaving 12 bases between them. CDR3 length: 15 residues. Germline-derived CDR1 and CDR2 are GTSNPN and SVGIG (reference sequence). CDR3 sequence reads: CAWSTKGGSNQPQHF. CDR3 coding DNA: TGTGCCTGGAGCACTAAGGGAGGTAGCAATCAGCCCCAGCATTTT.

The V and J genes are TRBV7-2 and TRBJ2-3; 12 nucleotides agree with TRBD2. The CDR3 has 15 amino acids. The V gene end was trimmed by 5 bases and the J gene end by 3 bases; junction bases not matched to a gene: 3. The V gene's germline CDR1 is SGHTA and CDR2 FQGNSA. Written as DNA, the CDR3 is TGTGCCAGCAGCGCGACTAGCGGGAGAACAGATACGCAGTATTTT. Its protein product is CASSATSGRTDTQYF.

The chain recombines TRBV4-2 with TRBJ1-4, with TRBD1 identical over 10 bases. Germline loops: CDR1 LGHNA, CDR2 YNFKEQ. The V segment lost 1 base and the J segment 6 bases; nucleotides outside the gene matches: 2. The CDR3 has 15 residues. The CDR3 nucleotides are TGTGCCAGCAGCCAAGTGGACAGGGGGGATGAAAAACTGTTTTTT. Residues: CASSQVDRGDEKLFF.

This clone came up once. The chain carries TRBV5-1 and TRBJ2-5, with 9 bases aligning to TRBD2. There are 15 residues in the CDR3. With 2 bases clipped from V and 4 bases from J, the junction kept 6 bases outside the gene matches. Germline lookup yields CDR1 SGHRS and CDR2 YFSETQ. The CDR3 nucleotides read TGCGCCAGCAGCTTCCTAGCGGGAAGGGGAGAGACCCAGTACTTC. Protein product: CASSFLAGRGETQYF.

Written as DNA, the CDR3 is TGTGCCATCAGTGAGTCTAGCGACAGGGGGCGGGATACGCAGTATTTT. Protein sequence: CAISESSDRGRDTQYF. This chain links TRBV10-3 with TRBJ2-3; 10 positions agree with TRBD1. The CDR3 is made up of 16 amino acids. The V gene's germline CDR1 is ENHRY and CDR2 SYGVKD. V shed 0 bases and J 6 bases; nucleotides not matched to a gene: 6.

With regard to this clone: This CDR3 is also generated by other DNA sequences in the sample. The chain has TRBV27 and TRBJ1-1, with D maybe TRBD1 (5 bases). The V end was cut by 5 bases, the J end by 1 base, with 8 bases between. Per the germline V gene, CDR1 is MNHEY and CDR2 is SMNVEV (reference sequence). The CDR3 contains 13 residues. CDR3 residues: CASSLGGNTEAFF. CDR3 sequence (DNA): TGTGCCAGCAGTCTCGGGGGGAACACTGAAGCTTTCTTT.

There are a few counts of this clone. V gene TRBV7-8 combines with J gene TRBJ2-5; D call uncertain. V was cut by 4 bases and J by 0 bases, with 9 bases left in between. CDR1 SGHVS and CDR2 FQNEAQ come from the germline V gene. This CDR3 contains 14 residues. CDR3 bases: TGTGCCAGCAGCTCAACTGATTACCAAGAGACCCAGTACTTC. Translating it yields CASSSTDYQETQYF.

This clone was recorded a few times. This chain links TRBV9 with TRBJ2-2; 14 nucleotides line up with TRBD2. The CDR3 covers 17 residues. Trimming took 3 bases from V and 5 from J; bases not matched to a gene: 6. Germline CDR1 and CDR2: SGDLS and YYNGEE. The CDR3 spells CASSAGLAGVKTGELFF. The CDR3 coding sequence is TGTGCCAGCAGCGCGGGACTAGCGGGAGTCAAGACCGGGGAGCTGTTTTTT.

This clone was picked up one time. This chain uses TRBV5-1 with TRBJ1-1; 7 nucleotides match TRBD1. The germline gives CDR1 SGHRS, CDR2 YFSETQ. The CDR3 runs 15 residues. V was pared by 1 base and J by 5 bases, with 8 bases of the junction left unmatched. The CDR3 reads CASSLNTGQSTEAFF. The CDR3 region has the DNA TGCGCCAGCAGCTTGAATACGGGACAGAGTACTGAAGCTTTCTTT.

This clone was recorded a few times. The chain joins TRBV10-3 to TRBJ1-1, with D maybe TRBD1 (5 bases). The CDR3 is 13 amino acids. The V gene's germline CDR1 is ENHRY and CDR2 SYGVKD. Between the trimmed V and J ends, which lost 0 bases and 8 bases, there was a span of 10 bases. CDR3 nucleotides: TGTGCCATCAGTGAGTCAGGAGGGGTAGAAGCTTTCTTT. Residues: CAISESGGVEAFF.

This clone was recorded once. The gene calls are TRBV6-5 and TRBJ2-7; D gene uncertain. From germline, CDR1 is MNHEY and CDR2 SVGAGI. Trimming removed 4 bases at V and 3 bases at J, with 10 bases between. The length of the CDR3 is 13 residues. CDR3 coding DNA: TGTGCCAGCAGTTTTGGGTGGAGCTACGAGCAGTACTTC. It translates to CASSFGWSYEQYF.

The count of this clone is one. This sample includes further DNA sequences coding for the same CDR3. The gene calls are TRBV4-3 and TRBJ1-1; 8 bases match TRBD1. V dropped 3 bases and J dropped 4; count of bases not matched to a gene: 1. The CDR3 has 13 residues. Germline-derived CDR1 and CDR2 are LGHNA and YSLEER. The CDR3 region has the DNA TGCGCCAGCAGCCACACAGGGGGCACTGAAGCTTTCTTT. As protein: CASSHTGGTEAFF.

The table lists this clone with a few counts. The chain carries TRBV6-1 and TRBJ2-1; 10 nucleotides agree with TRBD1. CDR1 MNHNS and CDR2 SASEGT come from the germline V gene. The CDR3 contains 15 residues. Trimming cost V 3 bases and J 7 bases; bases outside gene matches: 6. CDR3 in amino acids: CASSDRDRGWNEQFF. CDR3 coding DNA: TGTGCCAGCAGTGACCGGGACAGGGGATGGAATGAGCAGTTCTTC.

The CDR3 loop reads CASSSIRDSYEQYF. CDR3 sequence (DNA): TGCGCCAGCAGCTCGATCAGGGATTCCTACGAGCAGTACTTC. The chain carries TRBV5-1 and TRBJ2-7, with a possible D match to TRBD1 (5 bases). The ends were cut back, 3 bases at V and 1 base at J, with 11 bases in the middle. Germline CDR1 SGHRS, CDR2 YFSETQ. There are 14 residues in the CDR3. Variable domain in full (rest from reference TRBV5-1 and TRBJ2-7): KAGVTQTPRYLIKTRGQQVTLSCSPISGHRSVSWYQQTPGQGLQFLFEYFSETQRNKGNFPGRFSGRQFSNSRSEMNVSTLELGDSALYLCASSSIRDSYEQYFGPGTRLTVT.

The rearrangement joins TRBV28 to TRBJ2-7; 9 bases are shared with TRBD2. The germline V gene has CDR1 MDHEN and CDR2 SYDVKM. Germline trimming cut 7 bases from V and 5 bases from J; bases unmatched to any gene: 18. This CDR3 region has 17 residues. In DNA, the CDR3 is TGTGCCAGCACCTCGAGTGGGTTCAGCGGGGGGAGCCACGAGCAGTACTTC. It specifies CASTSSGFSGGSHEQYF.

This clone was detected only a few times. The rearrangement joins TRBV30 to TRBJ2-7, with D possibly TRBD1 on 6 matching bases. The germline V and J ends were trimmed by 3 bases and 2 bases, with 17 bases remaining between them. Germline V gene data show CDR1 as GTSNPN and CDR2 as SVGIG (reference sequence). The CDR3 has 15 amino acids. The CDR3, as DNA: TGTGCCTGGAGCCGCCGGGACACCAGCGCCTACGAGCAGTACTTC. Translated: CAWSRRDTSAYEQYF.